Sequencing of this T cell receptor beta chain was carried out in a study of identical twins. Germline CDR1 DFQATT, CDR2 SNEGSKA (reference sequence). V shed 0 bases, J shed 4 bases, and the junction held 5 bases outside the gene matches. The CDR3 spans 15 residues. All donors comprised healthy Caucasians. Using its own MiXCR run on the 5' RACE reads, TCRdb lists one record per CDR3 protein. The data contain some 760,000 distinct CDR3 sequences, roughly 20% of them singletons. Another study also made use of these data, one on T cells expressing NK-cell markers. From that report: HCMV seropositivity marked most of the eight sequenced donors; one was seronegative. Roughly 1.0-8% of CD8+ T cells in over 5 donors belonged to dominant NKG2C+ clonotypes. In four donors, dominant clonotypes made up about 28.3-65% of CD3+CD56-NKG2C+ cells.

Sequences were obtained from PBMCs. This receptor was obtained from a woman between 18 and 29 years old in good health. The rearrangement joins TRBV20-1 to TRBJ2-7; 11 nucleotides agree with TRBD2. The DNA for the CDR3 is TGCAGTGCTAGAGATCCCGGGACTAGCGGATACGAGCAGTACTTC. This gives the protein CSARDPGTSGYEQYF.